This is a list of T cell receptor beta chains from one sample in a study of T cells in Graves' hyperthyroidism and ophthalmopathy. TCRdb used MiXCR to reprocess the multiplex PCR reads, holding one entry per CDR3 protein. The table has roughly 500,000 distinct CDR3 sequences, approximately 13% seen once. The material sequenced was blood. These receptors were obtained from a woman in her twenties or thirties with Graves' hyperthyroidism that later progressed to Graves' ophthalmopathy. Both conserved end residues are part of each CDR3. D genes are given only for firm matches.

>TRBJ2-1|TRBV4-1|-
CASRPRGQFPDEQFF
>TRBJ2-2|TRBV2|-
CASSDLGAGNGELFF
>TRBJ1-6|TRBV28|-
CASGSPRGNSPLHF
>TRBJ1-1|TRBV25-1|-
CASSGVGRERVMEAFF
>TRBJ1-1|TRBV12-3/TRBV12-4|-
CATRTRMNTEAFF
>TRBJ1-3|TRBV20-1|-
CSARPGHPNSGNTIYF
>TRBJ2-7|TRBV5-5|-
CASSLTGHEQYF
>TRBJ2-7|TRBV2|-
CASTSGSEYEQYF
>TRBJ1-5|TRBV10-2|-
CASSGPVGQPQHF
>TRBJ2-3|TRBV15|TRBD1
CATSRLTGLVTDTQYF
>TRBJ2-7|TRBV7-9|-
CASWGAYEQYF
>TRBJ2-1|TRBV27|TRBD2
CASSLSSGSGEQFF
>TRBJ2-7|TRBV7-9|-
CASSPPDGSSYYEQYF
>TRBJ2-4|TRBV30|-
CAWSSQKNIQYF
>TRBJ1-2|TRBV28|TRBD1
CASRGTGGGGYTF
>TRBJ1-3|TRBV12-3/TRBV12-4|-
CAGGRNSGNTIYF
>TRBJ2-3|TRBV24-1|-
CATSDLRPTLDTQYF
>TRBJ2-7|TRBV7-9|TRBD1
CASSPRTGESYEQYF
>TRBJ2-1|TRBV7-2|TRBD2
CASIQLAGRVNEQFF
>TRBJ2-7|TRBV27|TRBD1
CASSLSAGTGLYEQYF
>TRBJ1-2|TRBV9|-
CASSVAAGNSYGYTF
>TRBJ2-5|TRBV27|-
CASSPTDTGGQYF
>TRBJ1-1|TRBV28|-
CASSSFKNTEAFF
>TRBJ2-1|TRBV15|TRBD2
CATSRGWAGVSYNEQFF
>TRBJ1-6|TRBV15|TRBD1
CATSRGTGASPLHF
>TRBJ2-2|TRBV19|-
CASSVSRVNTGELFF
>TRBJ2-7|TRBV27|TRBD1
CASSFSGQATYEQYF
>TRBJ1-1|TRBV18|-
CAAITTDGEAFF
>TRBJ2-7|TRBV28|-
CASANNEQYF
>TRBJ1-1|TRBV30|TRBD1
CAWRWTGTEAFF
>TRBJ2-6|TRBV12-3/TRBV12-4|TRBD1
CASSSLGQGAGANVLTF
>TRBJ2-3|TRBV27|-
CASSVGTSSTDTQYF
>TRBJ2-5|TRBV20-1|TRBD1
CSAPRGGPGETQYF
>TRBJ1-4|TRBV20-1|-
CSASDGEKLFF
>TRBJ1-1|TRBV19|TRBD1
CASSIGTANTEAFF
>TRBJ1-5|TRBV3-1|-
CASSPLGQGKGQPQHF
>TRBJ2-3|TRBV3-1|-
CASSQGAPDTQYF
>TRBJ1-1|TRBV12-5|-
CASGSGSMHTEAFF
>TRBJ2-3|TRBV30|-
CAWSVRQGTDTQYF
>TRBJ1-2|TRBV12-3/TRBV12-4|-
CASSFGGVGYAF
>TRBJ1-2|TRBV6-1|-
CASSEDTTTNYGYTF
>TRBJ1-1|TRBV6-4|TRBD1
CASSPHWGTGSMNTEAFF
>TRBJ2-1|TRBV9|TRBD2
CASSVDIATGTSNEQFF
>TRBJ1-2|TRBV28|-
CASSLINYGYTF
>TRBJ1-5|TRBV7-8|-
CASSTLGGDGQPQHF
>TRBJ2-7|TRBV12-3/TRBV12-4|TRBD2
CASSHSGQTYEQYF